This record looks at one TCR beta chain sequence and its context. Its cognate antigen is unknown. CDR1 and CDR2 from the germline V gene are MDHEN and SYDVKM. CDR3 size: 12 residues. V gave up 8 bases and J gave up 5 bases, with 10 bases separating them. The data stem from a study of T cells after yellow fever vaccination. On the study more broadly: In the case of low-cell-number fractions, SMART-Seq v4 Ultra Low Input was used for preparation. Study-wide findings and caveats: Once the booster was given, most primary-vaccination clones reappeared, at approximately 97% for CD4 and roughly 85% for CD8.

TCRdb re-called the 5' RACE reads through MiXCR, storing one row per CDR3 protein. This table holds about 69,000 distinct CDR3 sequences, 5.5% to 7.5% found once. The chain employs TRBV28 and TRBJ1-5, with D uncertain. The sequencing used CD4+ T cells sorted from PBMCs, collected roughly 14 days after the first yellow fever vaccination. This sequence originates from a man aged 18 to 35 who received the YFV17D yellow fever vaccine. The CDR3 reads CASLGNYQPQHF. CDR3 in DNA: TGTGCCAGCCTGGGCAACTATCAGCCCCAGCATTTT.